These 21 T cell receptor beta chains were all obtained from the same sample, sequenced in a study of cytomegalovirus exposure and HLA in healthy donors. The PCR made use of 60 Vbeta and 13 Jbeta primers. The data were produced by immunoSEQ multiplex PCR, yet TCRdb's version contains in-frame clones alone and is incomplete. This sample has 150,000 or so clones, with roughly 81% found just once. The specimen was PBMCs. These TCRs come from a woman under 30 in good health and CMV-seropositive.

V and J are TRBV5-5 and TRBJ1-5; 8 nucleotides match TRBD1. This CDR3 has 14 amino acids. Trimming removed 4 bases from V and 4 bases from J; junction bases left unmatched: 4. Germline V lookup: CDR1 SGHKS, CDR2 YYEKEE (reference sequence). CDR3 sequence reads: CASSPGQENQPQHF. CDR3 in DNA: TGTGCCAGCAGCCCGGGACAGGAGAATCAGCCCCAGCATTTT.

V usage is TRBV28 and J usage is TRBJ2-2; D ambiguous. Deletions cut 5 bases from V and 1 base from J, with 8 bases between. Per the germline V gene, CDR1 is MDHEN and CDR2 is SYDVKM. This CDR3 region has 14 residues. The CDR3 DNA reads TGTGCCAGCAGTGTAAAAATGAACACCGGGGAGCTGTTTTTT. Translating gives CASSVKMNTGELFF.

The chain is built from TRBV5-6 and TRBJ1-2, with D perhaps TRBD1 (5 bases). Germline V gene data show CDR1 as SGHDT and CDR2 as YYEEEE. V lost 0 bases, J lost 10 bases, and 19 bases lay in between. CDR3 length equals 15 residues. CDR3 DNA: TGTGCCAGCAGCTTGGAGTCGACAGATTTTCCCTCCTACACCTTC. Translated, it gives CASSLESTDFPSYTF.

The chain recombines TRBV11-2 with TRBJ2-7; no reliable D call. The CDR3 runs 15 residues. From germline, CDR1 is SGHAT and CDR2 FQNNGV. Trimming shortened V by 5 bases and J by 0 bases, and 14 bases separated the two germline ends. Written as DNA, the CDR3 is TGTGCCAGCAGCCAAGGTCATAGGAGCTCCTACGAGCAGTACTTC. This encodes CASSQGHRSSYEQYF.

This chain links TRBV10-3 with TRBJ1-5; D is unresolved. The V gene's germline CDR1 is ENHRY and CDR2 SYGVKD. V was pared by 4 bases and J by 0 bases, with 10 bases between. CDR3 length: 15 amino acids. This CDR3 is CAISADSHSNQPQHF. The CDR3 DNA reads TGTGCCATCAGTGCAGATTCACATAGCAATCAGCCCCAGCATTTT.

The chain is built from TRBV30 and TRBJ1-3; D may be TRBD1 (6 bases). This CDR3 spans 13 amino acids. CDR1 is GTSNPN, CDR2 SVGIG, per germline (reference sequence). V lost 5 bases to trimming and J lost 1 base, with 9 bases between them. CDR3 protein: CAWSGQSGNTIYF. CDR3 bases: TGTGCCTGGTCGGGACAATCTGGAAACACCATATATTTT.

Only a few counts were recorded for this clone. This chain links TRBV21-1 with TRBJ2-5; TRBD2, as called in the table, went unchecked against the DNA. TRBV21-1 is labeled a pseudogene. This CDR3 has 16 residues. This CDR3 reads CASSKAPSAEQETQYF. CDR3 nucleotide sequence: TGTGCCAGCAGCAAAGCGCCCTCAGCGGAACAAGAGACCCAGTACTTC.

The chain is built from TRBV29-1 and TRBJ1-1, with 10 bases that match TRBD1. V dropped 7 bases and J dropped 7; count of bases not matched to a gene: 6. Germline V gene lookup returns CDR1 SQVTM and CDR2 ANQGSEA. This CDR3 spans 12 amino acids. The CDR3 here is CSARTGGGEAFF. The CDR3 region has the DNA TGCAGCGCCCGGACAGGGGGGGGTGAAGCTTTCTTT. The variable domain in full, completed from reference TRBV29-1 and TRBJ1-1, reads SAVISQKPSRDICQRGTSLTIQCQVDSQVTMMFWYRQQPGQSLTLIATANQGSEATYESGFVIDKFPISRPNLTFSTLTVSNMSPEDSSIYLCSARTGGGEAFFGQGTRLTVV.

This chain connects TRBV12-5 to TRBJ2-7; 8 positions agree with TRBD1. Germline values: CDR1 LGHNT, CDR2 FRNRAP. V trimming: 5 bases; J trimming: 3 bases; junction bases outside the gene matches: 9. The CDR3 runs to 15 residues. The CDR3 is CASGPGKGTGYEQYF. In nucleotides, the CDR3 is TGTGCTAGTGGTCCGGGAAAAGGGACAGGCTACGAGCAGTACTTC.

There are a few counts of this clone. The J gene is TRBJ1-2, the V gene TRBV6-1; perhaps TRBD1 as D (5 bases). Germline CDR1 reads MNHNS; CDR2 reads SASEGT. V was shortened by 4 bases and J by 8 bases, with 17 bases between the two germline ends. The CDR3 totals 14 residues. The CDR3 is CASSAMLGAEGYTF. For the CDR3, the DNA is TGTGCCAGCAGTGCAATGCTAGGGGCCGAGGGCTACACCTTC.

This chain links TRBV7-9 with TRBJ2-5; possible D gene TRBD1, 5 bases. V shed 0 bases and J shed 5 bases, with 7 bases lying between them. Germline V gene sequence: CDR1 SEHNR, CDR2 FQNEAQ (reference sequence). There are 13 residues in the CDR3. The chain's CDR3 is CASSLAGRETQYF. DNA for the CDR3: TGTGCCAGCAGCTTAGCGGGGCGGGAGACCCAGTACTTC.

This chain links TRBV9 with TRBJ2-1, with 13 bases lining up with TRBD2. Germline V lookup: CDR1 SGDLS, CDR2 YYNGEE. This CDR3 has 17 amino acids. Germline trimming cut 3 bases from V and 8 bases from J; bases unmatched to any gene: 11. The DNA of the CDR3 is TGTGCCAGCAGCGGTACTAGCGGGGGGGTCGGTTTCGATGAGCAGTTCTTC. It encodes CASSGTSGGVGFDEQFF.

CDR3 nucleotides: TGTGCCAGCAGCTTCCTAGCGACAGATACGCAGTATTTT. Its protein product is CASSFLATDTQYF. J is TRBJ2-3 and V is TRBV13; D is possibly TRBD2 (6 bases). CDR1 is PRHDT, CDR2 FYEKMQ, per germline (reference sequence). The CDR3 sequence is 13 residues long. The V end lost 3 bases, the J end lost 3 bases, and 7 bases lay between the germline ends.

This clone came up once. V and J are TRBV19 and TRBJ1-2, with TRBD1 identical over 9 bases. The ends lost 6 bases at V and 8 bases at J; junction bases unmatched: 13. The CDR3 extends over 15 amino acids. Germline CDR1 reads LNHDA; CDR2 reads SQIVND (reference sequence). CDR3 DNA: TGTGCCAGTAGCCGAGGACAGGGGACATCGTACGGCTACACCTTC. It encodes CASSRGQGTSYGYTF.

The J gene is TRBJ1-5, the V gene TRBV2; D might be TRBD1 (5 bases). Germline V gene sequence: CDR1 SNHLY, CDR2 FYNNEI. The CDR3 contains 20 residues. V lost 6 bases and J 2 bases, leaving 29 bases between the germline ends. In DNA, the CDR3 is TGTGCCAGCAGCCCACACAGACAGAGGCGGGAATATTTCGGCAATCAGCCCCAGCATTTT. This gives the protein CASSPHRQRREYFGNQPQHF. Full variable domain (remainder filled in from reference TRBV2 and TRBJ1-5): EPEVTQTPSHQVTQMGQEVILRCVPISNHLYFYWYRQILGQKVEFLVSFYNNEISEKSEIFDDQFSVERPDGSNFTLKIRSTKLEDSAMYFCASSPHRQRREYFGNQPQHFGDGTRLSIL.

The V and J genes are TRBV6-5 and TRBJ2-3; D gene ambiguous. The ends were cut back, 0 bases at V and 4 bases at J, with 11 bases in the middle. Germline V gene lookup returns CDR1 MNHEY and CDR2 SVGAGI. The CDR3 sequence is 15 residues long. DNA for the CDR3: TGTGCCAGCAGTTACTCGTCCCCGGTCCCAGATACGCAGTATTTT. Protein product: CASSYSSPVPDTQYF.

The CDR3 protein is CASSLFGGQTQYF. CDR3 nucleotide sequence: TGTGCCAGCAGCTTGTTCGGGGGACAGACCCAGTACTTC. The chain has TRBV5-4 and TRBJ2-5, with a weak D call TRBD2 (6 bases). V was trimmed by 1 base and J by 6 bases, leaving 10 bases between them. The CDR3 covers 13 residues. CDR1 SGHNT and CDR2 YYREEE come from the germline V gene (reference sequence).

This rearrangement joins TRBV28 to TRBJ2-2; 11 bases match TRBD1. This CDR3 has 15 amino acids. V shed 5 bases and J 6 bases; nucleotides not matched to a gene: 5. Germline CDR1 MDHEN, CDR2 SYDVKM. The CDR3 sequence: CASSPPGQGAGELFF. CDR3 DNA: TGTGCCAGCAGTCCGCCGGGACAGGGGGCCGGGGAGCTGTTTTTT.

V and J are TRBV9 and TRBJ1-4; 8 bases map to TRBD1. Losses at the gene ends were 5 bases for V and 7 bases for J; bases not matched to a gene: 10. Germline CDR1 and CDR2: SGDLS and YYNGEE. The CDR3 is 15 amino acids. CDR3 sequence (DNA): TGTGCCAGCAGTTTTTCCCAGGGGGCGGGTGAAAAACTGTTTTTT. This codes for CASSFSQGAGEKLFF.

CDR3 nucleotide sequence: TGTGCCAGCAGGAAGAGACGGGAACCCGGGGAGCTGTTTTTT. Translation: CASRKRREPGELFF. V and J are TRBV6-5 and TRBJ2-2, with D perhaps TRBD2 (5 bases). This CDR3 is built from 14 residues. Germline CDR1 is MNHEY and CDR2 is SVGAGI. The V end was cut by 6 bases, the J end by 6 bases, with 14 bases between.

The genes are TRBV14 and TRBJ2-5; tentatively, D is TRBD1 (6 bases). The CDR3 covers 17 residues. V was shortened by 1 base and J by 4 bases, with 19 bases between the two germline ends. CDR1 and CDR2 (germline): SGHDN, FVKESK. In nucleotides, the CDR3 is TGTGCCAGCAGCCAAGTTGAACAGGGAGCTTTTCTAGAGACCCAGTACTTC. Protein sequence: CASSQVEQGAFLETQYF.